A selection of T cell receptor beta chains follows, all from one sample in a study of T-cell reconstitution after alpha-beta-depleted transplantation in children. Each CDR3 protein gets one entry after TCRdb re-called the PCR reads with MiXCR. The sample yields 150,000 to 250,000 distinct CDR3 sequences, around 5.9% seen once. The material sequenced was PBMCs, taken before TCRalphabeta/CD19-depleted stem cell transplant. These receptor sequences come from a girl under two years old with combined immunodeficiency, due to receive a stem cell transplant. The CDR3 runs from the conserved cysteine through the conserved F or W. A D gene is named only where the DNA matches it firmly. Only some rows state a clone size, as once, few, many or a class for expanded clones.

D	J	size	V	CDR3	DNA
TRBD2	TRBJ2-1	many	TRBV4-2	CASSQGYRLAGAYNEQFF	TGTGCCAGCAGCCAGGGATACCGACTAGCGGGAGCTTACAATGAGCAGTTCTTC
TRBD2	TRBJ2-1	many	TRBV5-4	CASSLAGTRAYNEQFF	TGTGCCAGCAGCTTGGCAGGGACTAGAGCCTACAATGAGCAGTTCTTC
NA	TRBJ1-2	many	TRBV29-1	CSVEGTTTANYGYTF	TGCAGCGTTGAAGGTACCACTACAGCTAACTATGGCTACACCTTC
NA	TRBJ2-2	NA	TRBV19	CASTSGAATGELFF	NA
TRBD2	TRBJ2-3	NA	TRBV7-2	CASGLARITDTQYF	TGTGCCAGCGGACTAGCGAGAATCACAGATACGCAGTATTTT
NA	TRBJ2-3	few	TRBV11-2	CASSLSILSDTQYF	TGTGCCAGCAGCTTATCCATTTTGTCAGATACGCAGTATTTT
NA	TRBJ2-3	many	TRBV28	CASIGRPSTDTQYF	TGTGCCAGCATTGGACGCCCTAGCACAGATACGCAGTATTTT
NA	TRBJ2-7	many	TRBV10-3	CAISEGQGIYEQYF	TGTGCCATCAGTGAGGGGCAGGGAATCTACGAGCAGTACTTC
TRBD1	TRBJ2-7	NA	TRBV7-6	CASSFRQGPYEQYF	TGTGCCAGCAGCTTCAGACAGGGGCCCTACGAGCAGTACTTC
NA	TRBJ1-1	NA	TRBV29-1	CSVGGKVTPNTEAFF	TGCAGCGTCGGGGGTAAGGTGACACCGAACACTGAAGCTTTCTTT
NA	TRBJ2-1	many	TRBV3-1	CASSQTRVGNEQFF	TGTGCCAGCAGCCAGACCCGGGTTGGAAATGAGCAGTTCTTC
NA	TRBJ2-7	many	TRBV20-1	CSARDGRQPNYEQYF	TGCAGTGCTAGAGACGGACGACAGCCCAACTACGAGCAGTACTTC
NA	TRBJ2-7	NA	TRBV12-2	CASRKDRPDYEQYF	TGTGCAAGTCGCAAGGATCGGCCCGACTACGAGCAGTACTTC
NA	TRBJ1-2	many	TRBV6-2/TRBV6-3	CASSSGSLYGYTF	TGTGCCAGCAGTTCGGGCAGCCTCTATGGCTACACCTTC
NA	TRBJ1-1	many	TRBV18	CASSLPGDRTEAFF	TGTGCCAGCTCCCTTCCCGGGGATAGGACTGAAGCTTTCTTT